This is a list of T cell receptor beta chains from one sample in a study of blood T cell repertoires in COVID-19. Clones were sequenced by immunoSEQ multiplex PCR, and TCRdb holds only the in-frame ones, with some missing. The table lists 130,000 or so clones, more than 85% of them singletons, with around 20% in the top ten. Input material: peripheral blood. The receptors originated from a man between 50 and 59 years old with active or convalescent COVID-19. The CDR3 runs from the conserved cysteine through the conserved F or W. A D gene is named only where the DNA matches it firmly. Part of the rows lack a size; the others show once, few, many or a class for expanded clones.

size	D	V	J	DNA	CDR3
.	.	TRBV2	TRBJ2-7	TGTGCCAGCAACGGGGTTGGGTCCTACGAGCAGTACTTC	CASNGVGSYEQYF
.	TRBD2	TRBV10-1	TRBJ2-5	TGCGCCAGCAGTGACCCACTAGCGGGAGGGCCAGAGACCCAGTACTTC	CASSDPLAGGPETQYF
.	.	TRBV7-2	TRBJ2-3	TGTGCCAGCAGCTTTTTTAGCCAGACTAGCACAGATACGCAGTATTTT	CASSFFSQTSTDTQYF
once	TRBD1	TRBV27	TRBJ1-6	TGTGCCAGCAGTTTATATGGACAGGGGGTGTCACCCCTCCACTTT	CASSLYGQGVSPLHF
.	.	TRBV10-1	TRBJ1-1	TGCGCCAGCAGGAACGACATAGGCACTGAAGCTTTCTTT	CASRNDIGTEAFF
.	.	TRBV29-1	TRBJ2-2	TGCAGCGCGGCCGGGACACGCACCGGGGAGCTGTTTTTT	CSAAGTRTGELFF
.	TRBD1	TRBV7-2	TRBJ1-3	TGTGCCAGCAGCCCACAGGGGGCTTCTGGAAACACCATATATTTT	CASSPQGASGNTIYF
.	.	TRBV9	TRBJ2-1	TGTGCCAGCAGCGTTGGGGGGGCGTTTAATGAGCAGTTCTTC	CASSVGGAFNEQFF
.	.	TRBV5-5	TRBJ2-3	TGTGCCAGCAGCAAAACCGGACGGACTAGCACAGATACGCAGTATTTT	CASSKTGRTSTDTQYF
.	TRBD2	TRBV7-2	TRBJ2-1	TGTGCCAGCAGCTTATCTCCCCTTGGACTAGCTTCCTACAATGAGCAGTTCTTC	CASSLSPLGLASYNEQFF
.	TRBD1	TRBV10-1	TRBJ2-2	TGCGCCAGCGCGAGAACAAGACAGGGAACGGGCACCGGGGAGCTGTTTTTT	CASARTRQGTGTGELFF
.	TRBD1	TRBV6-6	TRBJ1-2	TGTGCCAGCAGGCCGGGGACAGGGAATCCGAGAGGCTACACCTTC	CASRPGTGNPRGYTF
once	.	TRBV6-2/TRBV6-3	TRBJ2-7	TGTGCCAGCAGTTGGAATCAGGGTTACGAGCAGTACTTC	CASSWNQGYEQYF
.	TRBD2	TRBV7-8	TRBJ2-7	TGTGCCAGCAGCTTAGGACTAGCGGGGGGACTACCCTACGAGCAGTACTTC	CASSLGLAGGLPYEQYF
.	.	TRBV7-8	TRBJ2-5	TGTGCCAGCAGCTACCCCGCGGGACTTTCCCAGTACTTC	CASSYPAGLSQYF
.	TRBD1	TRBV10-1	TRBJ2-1	TGCGCCAGCAGTGGACCGGGACAGGGGTTCAATGAGCAGTTCTTC	CASSGPGQGFNEQFF
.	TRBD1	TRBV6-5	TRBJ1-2	TGTGCCAGCAGGGGGGACAGAACTAACTATGGCTACACCTTC	CASRGDRTNYGYTF
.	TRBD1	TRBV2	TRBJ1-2	TGTGCCAGCAGGGTCTACTCGGGACAGGTCTATGGCTACACCTTC	CASRVYSGQVYGYTF
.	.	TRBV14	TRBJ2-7	TGTGCCAGCAAAAGACAGCGCTCAATCAGGCCGAACAATATCTACGAGCAGTACTTC	CASKRQRSIRPNNIYEQYF
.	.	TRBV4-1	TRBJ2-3	TGCGCCAGCAGCCAGGGCGGGCCAACAGATACGCAGTATTTT	CASSQGGPTDTQYF
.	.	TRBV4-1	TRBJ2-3	TGCGCCAGCAGCCAAGAATCGCCTACTTACACAGATACGCAGTATTTT	CASSQESPTYTDTQYF
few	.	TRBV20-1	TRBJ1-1	TGCAGTGCTAGAGAAACAGCAGCTTTCTTT	CSARETAAFF
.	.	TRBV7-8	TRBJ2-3	TGTGCCAGCAGCTTAGCGGCTTTAGATACGCAGTATTTT	CASSLAALDTQYF
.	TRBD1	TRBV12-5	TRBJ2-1	TGTGCTAGTTCGACAGGGTCGGACAATGAGCAGTTCTTC	CASSTGSDNEQFF
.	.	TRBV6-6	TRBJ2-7	TGTGCCAGCAGTTACTCCCGGGGGTTGGAATACGAGCAGTACTTC	CASSYSRGLEYEQYF